This T cell receptor (beta chain) comes out of a study of blood T cell repertoires in COVID-19. Study as a whole: PBMCs, B-cell-depleted T cells, or T cells were the source of the cDNA or gDNA that made up the material.

The V end was cut by 2 bases, the J end by 0 bases, with 5 bases between. Germline V gives CDR1 KGHSH, CDR2 LQKENI. CDR3 length: 14 residues. Original processing notes: Quantification of nucleated cells was approximated via reference gene primer amplification. Sequenced by immunoSEQ multiplex PCR; TCRdb stores in-frame clones only, minus some. V and J calls and clone size are those listed in that table; D and trimming were worked out from the DNA. Of about 200,000 clones in the sample, about 88% were seen once. Source material: peripheral blood. The chain recombines TRBV18 with TRBJ1-3; D uncertain. This receptor was taken from a human donor in a cohort sampled during active COVID-19. The DNA of the CDR3 is TGTGCCAGCTCACCATCCTACTCTGGAAACACCATATATTTT. Its protein is CASSPSYSGNTIYF.